Each of the 32 T cell receptor beta chains below was sequenced from the same sample in a study of T cells after yellow fever vaccination. Via MiXCR, TCRdb re-called the 5' RACE reads, giving one row per CDR3 protein. The table lists hundreds of thousands of distinct CDR3 sequences, approximately 13% of them singletons. The sample was CD4+ T cells sorted from PBMCs, taken 15 days after the yellow fever booster vaccination. These receptors originate from a man in his late teens or twenties who received the YFV17D yellow fever vaccine.

The sample holds a few counts of this clonotype. V usage is TRBV7-2 and J usage is TRBJ1-1; D gene ambiguous. Germline lookup yields CDR1 SGHTA and CDR2 FQGNSA. This CDR3 spans 14 amino acids. V shed 2 bases and J shed 4 bases, with 11 bases lying between them. CDR3 sequence reads: CASSLRGASTEAFF. The CDR3 DNA reads TGTGCCAGCAGCTTACGGGGTGCGAGCACTGAAGCTTTCTTT.

V usage is TRBV5-1 and J usage is TRBJ1-3; no clear D gene. Germline CDR1 is SGHRS and CDR2 is YFSETQ. The CDR3 extends over 17 amino acids. V gave up 4 bases and J gave up 0 bases, with 17 bases separating them. The CDR3 sequence: CASSDLNSLYSGNTIYF. CDR3 nucleotides: TGCGCCAGCAGCGACTTAAACAGCCTTTACTCTGGAAACACCATATATTTT.

V is TRBV7-3 and J is TRBJ2-2; tentatively, D is TRBD1 (7 bases). The CDR3 loop spans 14 amino acids. The germline gives CDR1 SGHTA, CDR2 FQGTGA. The ends were cut back, 5 bases at V and 4 bases at J, with 11 bases in the middle. CDR3 DNA: TGTGCCAGCAGCCCCCAGGGGGGCACCGGGGAGCTGTTTTTT. It yields the protein CASSPQGGTGELFF.

This clonotype appeared once. The chain couples TRBV5-4 to TRBJ2-5; weak D call: TRBD1 (6 bases). The CDR3 runs 14 residues. Per the germline V gene, CDR1 is SGHNT and CDR2 is YYREEE (reference sequence). Trimming shortened V by 4 bases and J by 3 bases, and 13 bases separated the two germline ends. Here the CDR3 reads CASSGGGDEETQYF. CDR3 coding DNA: TGTGCCAGCAGCGGTGGGGGCGACGAAGAGACCCAGTACTTC.

This clonotype appeared a few times. The chain recombines TRBV5-1 with TRBJ1-5, with a possible D match to TRBD1 (5 bases). Trimming pared 0 bases from V and 4 bases from J, leaving 17 bases between. This CDR3 contains 17 residues. Germline V gene sequence: CDR1 SGHRS, CDR2 YFSETQ. CDR3 sequence reads: CASSLDALDSVNQPQHF. The DNA for the CDR3 is TGCGCCAGCAGCTTGGACGCCCTCGACAGTGTAAATCAGCCCCAGCATTTT. The variable domain in full, completed from reference TRBV5-1 and TRBJ1-5, reads KAGVTQTPRYLIKTRGQQVTLSCSPISGHRSVSWYQQTPGQGLQFLFEYFSETQRNKGNFPGRFSGRQFSNSRSEMNVSTLELGDSALYLCASSLDALDSVNQPQHFGDGTRLSIL.

The chain uses TRBV6-6 and TRBJ2-7; 8 bases fit TRBD2. With 5 bases clipped from V and 3 bases from J, the junction kept 9 bases outside the gene matches. Looked up from germline, CDR1 is MNHNY and CDR2 is SVGAGI (reference sequence). The length of the CDR3 is 15 residues. CDR3 sequence: CASSPRLASLYEQYV. Written as DNA, the CDR3 is TGTGCCAGCAGTCCCCGACTAGCGAGCCTCTACGAGCAGTACGTC.

This sequence joins TRBV7-8 and TRBJ2-5; no definite D call. The V gene lost 8 bases and the J gene lost 5 bases, with 15 bases spanning the gap. This CDR3 has 13 residues. Germline assignment: CDR1 SGHVS and CDR2 FQNEAQ. The CDR3 is CASDGRFQETQYF. CDR3 sequence (DNA): TGTGCCAGCGACGGTCGATTTCAGGAGACCCAGTACTTC. Variable domain in full (rest from reference TRBV7-8 and TRBJ2-5): GAGVSQSPRYKVAKRGQDVALRCDPISGHVSLFWYQQALGQGPEFLTYFQNEAQLDKSGLPSDRFFAERPEGSVSTLKIQRTQQEDSAVYLCASDGRFQETQYFGPGTRLLVL.

In this sample, this clonotype turned up many times. The chain is built from TRBV12-3 or TRBV12-4 and TRBJ1-1, with TRBD1 identical over 9 bases. CDR3 length: 16 residues. With V trimmed by 7 bases and J by 6 bases, 15 bases remained unmatched. For the CDR3, the DNA is TGTGCCAGCACTAAAAGCGGGACAGGGATATCTGCTGAAGCTTTCTTT. It codes for CASTKSGTGISAEAFF.

The chain couples TRBV5-1 to TRBJ2-3, with 12 bases that match TRBD2. The trim removed 4 bases at V and 5 bases at J, leaving 8 bases unmatched. The germline V gene has CDR1 SGHRS and CDR2 YFSETQ. CDR3 size: 16 residues. CDR3 region: CASSLTSGGRGDTQYF. The CDR3 DNA reads as TGCGCCAGCAGCCTAACTAGCGGGGGGCGTGGAGATACGCAGTATTTT.

This clonotype was counted a few times. This chain connects TRBV7-2 to TRBJ1-2, with 8 bases aligning to TRBD1. Germline V CDR1 and CDR2: SGHTA, FQGNSA. J gave up 8 bases and V 5 bases, and 10 bases lay outside the gene matches. The CDR3 covers 14 residues. The CDR3 loop is CASSHDRGLMGYTF. The CDR3 nucleotides are TGTGCCAGCAGCCACGACAGGGGCTTAATGGGCTACACCTTC.

In this sample, this clonotype turned up many times. The J gene is TRBJ2-1, the V gene TRBV24-1; the match to TRBD2 covers 8 bases. CDR1 and CDR2 (germline): KGHDR, SFDVKD. V lost 5 bases, J lost 2 bases, and 4 bases stayed unmatched. The CDR3 loop spans 15 amino acids. The CDR3 nucleotides are TGTGCCACCAGTGCCGCGGGGGGTCCCTACAATGAGCAGTTCTTC. This sequence encodes CATSAAGGPYNEQFF.

The table lists this clonotype with a few counts. J is TRBJ2-3 and V is TRBV28; D possibly uses TRBD1 or TRBD2 (5 bases each). Germline CDR1 and CDR2: MDHEN and SYDVKM. The CDR3 covers 13 residues. Trimming left V 7 bases short and J 4 bases short, with 12 bases between. DNA of the CDR3: TGTGCCAGCACGGGACCAGGATCAGATACGCAGTATTTT. It specifies CASTGPGSDTQYF.

This clonotype turned up a few times. The chain employs TRBV20-1 and TRBJ2-2; D perhaps matches TRBD2 (5 bases). The V gene's germline CDR1 is DFQATT and CDR2 SNEGSKA (reference sequence). The V gene lost 0 bases and the J gene lost 5 bases, with 13 bases spanning the gap. CDR3 size: 15 residues. The CDR3 coding sequence is TGCAGTGCTAGAGATTCTCGGGCGGGTACCGGGGAGCTGTTTTTT. Translation: CSARDSRAGTGELFF.

This clonotype came up a few times. This chain connects TRBV20-1 to TRBJ2-3, with D tentatively TRBD2 (6 bases). Germline V gives CDR1 DFQATT, CDR2 SNEGSKA (reference sequence). Trimming shortened V by 6 bases and J by 8 bases, and 21 bases separated the two germline ends. CDR3 length equals 14 residues. Here the CDR3 DNA reads TGCAGTGCCGAGGGGACTGGGTCGCAGGGTACGCAGTATTTT. The encoded protein is CSAEGTGSQGTQYF.

This clonotype came up many times. The junction departs from germline at one end; a sequencing error may be responsible. This sequence joins TRBV18 and TRBJ1-4; 8 bases map to TRBD1. Germline V gene lookup returns CDR1 KGHSH and CDR2 LQKENI. This CDR3 has 16 amino acids. CDR3: CASSPARDRFNGKLFF. Here the CDR3 DNA reads TGTGCCAGCTCGCCAGCCCGGGACAGGTTTAATGGAAAACTGTTTTTT.

This clonotype was detected only a few times. The rearrangement uses TRBV7-2 and TRBJ1-4; a weak D match, TRBD1 (5 bases). Looked up from germline, CDR1 is SGHTA and CDR2 is FQGNSA. V lost 0 bases and J 6 bases, leaving 11 bases between the germline ends. This CDR3 is built from 15 residues. The CDR3 DNA follows: TGTGCCAGCAGCTTAGCTGCCAGGGACCATGAAAAACTGTTTTTT. It codes for CASSLAARDHEKLFF.

This clonotype was seen only a few times. The V gene is TRBV7-9, the J gene TRBJ1-2, with D hard to call. The CDR3 totals 15 residues. Germline V gene lookup returns CDR1 SEHNR and CDR2 FQNEAQ (reference sequence). Trimming cost V 0 bases and J 3 bases, with 11 bases left between them. The CDR3 nucleotides are TGTGCCAGCAGCTTAGCGAGCCTCGTAGACTATGGCTACACCTTC. Amino acid sequence: CASSLASLVDYGYTF. The full variable domain, in which reference TRBV7-9 and TRBJ1-2 provide the parts outside the CDR3, is DTGVSQNPRHKITKRGQNVTFRCDPISEHNRLYWYRQTLGQGPEFLTYFQNEAQLEKSRLLSDRFSAERPKGSFSTLEIQRTEQGDSAMYLCASSLASLVDYGYTFGSGTRLTVV.

The chain uses TRBV7-3 and TRBJ2-3; no definite D call. The CDR3 spans 14 residues. Trimming removed 4 bases at V and 1 base at J, with 9 bases between. Germline V gene sequence: CDR1 SGHTA, CDR2 FQGTGA. CDR3 DNA sequence: TGTGCCAGCAGCTCCCGGCTAGGCACAGATACGCAGTATTTT. It encodes CASSSRLGTDTQYF.

The chain is built from TRBV6-5 and TRBJ2-1; D assignment may be TRBD1 or TRBD2 (6 bases each). The germline CDR1 and CDR2 sequences are MNHEY and SVGAGI. Trimming shortened V by 5 bases and J by 3 bases, and 14 bases separated the two germline ends. The CDR3 consists of 15 residues. In DNA, the CDR3 is TGTGCCAGCAGTCCGGGGGCGCTTATCTACAATGAGCAGTTCTTC. This encodes CASSPGALIYNEQFF.

The genes are TRBV7-2 and TRBJ1-2, with no clear D. V was shortened by 6 bases and J by 7 bases, with 24 bases between the two germline ends. This CDR3 comprises 16 residues. CDR1 is SGHTA, CDR2 FQGNSA, per germline. The CDR3 DNA sequence: TGTGCCAGCAGGTCCCGCGGCCTAGATTCCGCTGGTGGCTACACCTTC. Its translation is CASRSRGLDSAGGYTF.

This chain connects TRBV6-2 or TRBV6-3 to TRBJ2-3, with 12 bases fitting TRBD2. CDR1 is MNHEY and CDR2 is SVGEGT in the germline V gene. The length of the CDR3 is 15 residues. V gave up 2 bases and J gave up 9 bases; unmatched junction bases: 6. For the CDR3, the DNA is TGTGCCAGCAGTTACGGTAGACTAGCGGGGGACACGCAGTATTTT. Its protein is CASSYGRLAGDTQYF.

This chain links TRBV10-3 with TRBJ1-1; maybe TRBD1 (6 bases). CDR1 ENHRY and CDR2 SYGVKD come from the germline V gene. CDR3 length equals 12 residues. V was trimmed by 3 bases and J by 10 bases, leaving 12 bases between them. The DNA of the CDR3 is TGTGCCATCAGTGACGGACAGCTGGCAGCTTTCTTT. Translating gives CAISDGQLAAFF.

This clonotype was seen more than once but under ten times. This CDR3 reads CASSLTSGGAADTQYF. Here the CDR3 DNA reads TGTGCCAGCAGCCTGACTAGCGGGGGGGCCGCAGATACGCAGTATTTT. The chain combines TRBV12-3 or TRBV12-4 with TRBJ2-3; 14 positions match TRBD2. The CDR3 is made up of 16 amino acids. V was clipped by 6 bases and J by 4 bases; unmatched bases: 6.

The chain is built from TRBV18 and TRBJ1-2, with D maybe TRBD1 (6 bases). CDR3 length: 13 residues. Trimming took 6 bases from V and 6 from J, leaving 14 bases between them. CDR1 and CDR2 (germline): KGHSH, LQKENI. The CDR3 DNA reads as TGTGCCAGCTCGTACAGGGAGAGCCATGGCTACACCTTC. Encoded protein: CASSYRESHGYTF.

The chain carries TRBV10-3 and TRBJ2-1; 7 nucleotides match TRBD2. CDR1 and CDR2 from the germline V gene are ENHRY and SYGVKD. The V gene end was trimmed by 0 bases and the J gene end by 4 bases; junction bases not matched to a gene: 9. The CDR3 runs to 17 residues. The DNA of the CDR3 is TGTGCCATCAGTGAGTCCGGCGCTAGCGGCGGATACAATGAGCAGTTCTTC. Translation: CAISESGASGGYNEQFF.

The V call is TRBV6-2 or TRBV6-3, the J call TRBJ2-5, with a tentative D call TRBD2 (6 bases). The CDR3 contains 13 residues. V was cut by 5 bases and J by 2 bases, with 9 bases left in between. Germline V CDR1 and CDR2: MNHEY, SVGEGT. CDR3 sequence: CASSRLVQETQYF. In nucleotides, the CDR3 is TGTGCCAGCAGTCGACTAGTACAAGAGACCCAGTACTTC.

This clonotype was observed a handful of times. The genes are TRBV27 and TRBJ2-1, with D possibly matching TRBD2 (6 bases). V dropped 5 bases and J dropped 9 bases, with 11 bases sitting between them. The CDR3 consists of 12 residues. From germline, CDR1 is MNHEY and CDR2 SMNVEV (reference sequence). CDR3 amino acids: CASSTRTTEQFF. The DNA for the CDR3 is TGTGCCAGCAGTACCCGGACTACTGAGCAGTTCTTC.

The V and J genes are TRBV20-1 and TRBJ2-2; 9 positions match TRBD2. The length of the CDR3 is 16 residues. From germline, CDR1 is DFQATT and CDR2 SNEGSKA (reference sequence). The junction had 6 bases not matched to a gene; V was cut back by 3 bases and J by 1 base. The CDR3 DNA reads TGCAGTGCTAGTGACAGCGGGGGGCGGAACACCGGGGAGCTGTTTTTT. Protein product: CSASDSGGRNTGELFF.

This clonotype was counted only a few times. The gene calls are TRBV19 and TRBJ1-5, with a possible D match to TRBD1 (5 bases). Between the trimmed V and J ends, which lost 3 bases and 0 bases, there was a span of 12 bases. CDR1 and CDR2 (germline): LNHDA, SQIVND (reference sequence). The CDR3 extends over 16 amino acids. DNA of the CDR3: TGTGCCAGTAGTATCCCGGGGCCCTATAGCAATCAGCCCCAGCATTTT. The encoded protein is CASSIPGPYSNQPQHF.

This clonotype has only a few counts. The chain is built from TRBV2 and TRBJ2-1, with 10 bases lining up with TRBD2. CDR1 and CDR2 from the germline V gene are SNHLY and FYNNEI. J lost 1 base, V lost 6 bases, and 3 bases had no gene match. CDR3 size: 15 residues. The CDR3 DNA reads TGTGCCAGCAGGGAGCGGGGGGGGTCCTACAATGAGCAGTTCTTC. Amino acid sequence: CASRERGGSYNEQFF.

This clonotype was counted between two and nine times. This chain connects TRBV6-1 to TRBJ1-1; TRBD1 might be the D (5 bases). Germline V lookup: CDR1 MNHNS, CDR2 SASEGT. The ends were cut back, 3 bases at V and 4 bases at J, with 12 bases in the middle. This CDR3 is 14 amino acids long. The chain's CDR3 is CASSEVRVGTEAFF. As DNA, the CDR3 is TGTGCCAGCAGTGAGGTCAGGGTGGGCACTGAAGCTTTCTTT.

This clonotype was seen more than once but under ten times. The chain is built from TRBV5-1 and TRBJ1-5; D is uncertain. In germline, CDR1 is SGHRS, CDR2 YFSETQ. The CDR3 contains 14 residues. V was clipped by 0 bases and J by 6 bases, with 10 bases between them. In DNA form, the CDR3 reads TGCGCCAGCAGCTTGGGGGAATCTGGTCAGCCCCAGCATTTT. This translates into CASSLGESGQPQHF.